This note documents a single T cell receptor beta chain sequence. Germline V gene lookup returns CDR1 MNHNY and CDR2 SVGAGI (reference sequence). This CDR3 is 16 amino acids long. The germline V and J ends were trimmed by 2 bases and 0 bases, with 11 bases remaining between them. The data were produced by immunoSEQ multiplex PCR, yet TCRdb's version contains in-frame clones alone and is incomplete. The table lists 40,000 to 60,000 clones, roughly 84% of them singletons, with approximately 1.5% in the top ten. These data are taken from a study of early stage breast cancer tumors. The chain joins TRBV6-6 to TRBJ2-1; D is perhaps TRBD1 (5 bases). This clonotype was obtained from a person between 50 and 60 years old with breast cancer. The source material was blood. CDR3 coding DNA: TGTGCCAGCAGTTACGGGGCGCCGAGCTCCTACAATGAGCAGTTCTTC. As protein: CASSYGAPSSYNEQFF.